This entry describes one T cell receptor beta chain. These data belong to a study of blood T cell repertoires in COVID-19. Study in general: Acute and convalescent COVID-19 specimens originated in the United States, Italy and Spain.

Data came from immunoSEQ multiplex PCR; TCRdb stores just in-frame clones and leaves some out. Of 70,000 or so clones in the sample, roughly 89% were seen once. V dropped 3 bases and J dropped 3 bases, with 13 bases sitting between them. The CDR3 covers 15 residues. From germline, CDR1 is LNHDA and CDR2 SQIVND (reference sequence). Sequenced input: peripheral blood. This TCR was sampled from a human donor in a cohort sampled during active COVID-19. V gene TRBV19 combines with J gene TRBJ2-3, with D tentatively TRBD2 (7 bases). CDR3: CASSIRGAPTDTQYF. The CDR3 nucleotides are TGTGCCAGTAGTATTCGGGGGGCGCCGACAGATACGCAGTATTTT.